The subject of this entry is one T cell receptor beta chain. The junction had 5 bases not matched to a gene; V was cut back by 4 bases and J by 6 bases. Germline assignment: CDR1 ENHRY and CDR2 SYGVKD. This CDR3 has 14 amino acids. TCRdb's copy holds only in-frame clones and misses some; the assay was immunoSEQ multiplex PCR. The sample shows roughly 70,000 clones, just under 80% of them seen only once. The data were taken from a study of blood T cell repertoires in COVID-19. The sample was peripheral blood. V usage is TRBV10-3 and J usage is TRBJ2-2, with 7 bases identical to TRBD1. This TCR derives from a woman aged 55-75 years with acute or convalescent COVID-19. The chain's CDR3 is CAISADRVAGELFF. The CDR3 DNA sequence: TGTGCCATCAGTGCAGACAGGGTGGCCGGGGAGCTGTTTTTT.